This entry is about one TCR beta chain. In its sample, this clone was seen a few times. Its antigen remains unidentified. Per-base quality was not reported, and no clone a single base away is much larger than it. Participants were included only if at least one PBMC sample before ART initiation and at least two post-ART samples were available. All participants with HIV were treated in the United States of America. Before DNA extraction, cryopreserved samples of about 1-10 million PBMC were thawed and washed. At the time of the earliest PBMC sample for each participant with HIV, ages ranged from about 23 to 60 years. Each participant contributed PBMC samples from 1-4 timepoints before ART initiation and 2-8 timepoints after ART initiation, with a median of 7 samples. For every participant, serial HIV viral load, CD4+ T-cell count, ART history and demographic data were obtained. A Qiagen kit on a QIAcube was used to extract genomic DNA from unsorted PBMC, with samples processed in batches of 12.

The CDR1 and CDR2 encoded by the germline V gene (reference sequence) are LNHDA and SQIVND. Trimming takes 3 bases from V and 3 bases from J, and the germline ends sit 8 bases apart. The CDR3, from cysteine to phenylalanine, totals 13 residues. Solely the CDR3 DNA is kept, with 39 bases framed from the first base. This sample is part of a study of long-term antiretroviral therapy in people with HIV (dated by TCRdb to between 2022 and 2023). For the study in its entirety: The earliest samples were collected approximately a decade before the 2015 WHO recommendation for immediate ART, a period when ART was typically delayed until CD4 counts fell. A retrospective serial study tested whether changes in peripheral blood TRB repertoire composition and diversity were associated with ART initiation and durable HIV suppression. A total of 150 to 200 cryopreserved PBMC samples were contributed to the cohort by 30 adults with confirmed HIV infection, with samples collected serially over a mean of approximately six years (range 1-12). About 35% of the 30 participants with HIV were female. No cross-contamination during QIAcube processing was seen in test extractions of a monoclonal T-cell line run alongside roughly 30 polyclonal samples. General findings and caveats noted by the study authors: ART initiation was associated with a significant increase in TRB diversity, but diversity stayed significantly below transplant donor controls even after long-term ART. Inferences about post-ART repertoire changes were limited because no data were available on ART adherence, viral resistance or therapy changes. Compared with controls, HIV repertoires had narrower CDR3 length ranges, and the network structure pointed to an antigen-experienced repertoire that shifted only slightly toward naive after ART. The samples span the years 2004 to 2017, and the ART regimens used at that time may not be as effective as current regimens. Because pre-ART samples had limited cell numbers, profiling was done on unsorted PBMC rather than on sorted CD4+ and CD8+ T cells. Since PBMC availability was limited, sequencing covered only the TCR beta chain, with no alpha chain pairing. The repertoire was dominated across all time points by expanded TRB clones identified before ART initiation, although this dominance was seen to fluctuate and to decrease in many PLHIV after ART.

The immunoSEQ hsTCRB v3.0 assay was used at survey level resolution to sequence the TRB variable region. The target sequencing depth for TRB was roughly 40,000-50,000 T-cell genomes per sample. Pooled TRB libraries were sequenced on an Illumina MiSeq with a v3 150-cycle kit. From the authors' description of their analysis: Analysis of repertoires was carried out in R inside a reproducible Nextflow workflow spanning QC, data transformation and analysis. LymphoSeq2, an R package for exploring AIRR-Seq data, was used to implement custom analyses. Four samples yielding fewer than 5000 total TRB sequences were excluded, leaving 188 analyzed HIV repertoires. Among the 170 to 200 retained HIV repertoires, 55 to 65 were collected before ART initiation and approximately 130 were collected after ART initiation. Repertoires were downsampled to 5000 TRB nucleotide sequences, with summary statistics averaged over 100 downsampling iterations. Only TRB sequences with CDR3 regions of at least seven amino acids were retained for analysis. A Shannon entropy-derived clonality score and the Gini coefficient were used to measure diversity. In repertoire networks, the top 5000 CDR3 amino acid sequences were linked whenever an edit distance of one separated two sequences. Antigen specificity groups and MHC restriction were predicted for TRB CDR3 amino acid sequences with GLIPH2. To flag known CMV, EBV, HIV or tissue antigen associations, CDR3 amino acid sequences were matched against VDJdb and McPAS-TCR. Pre-ART, post-ART and control groups were compared with Wilcoxon signed-rank tests and Holm-Bonferroni correction. As stored in TCRdb, this immuneACCESS dataset retains in-frame rearrangements with V and J assigned. A fraction of the clones does not appear; measured against another copy, unresolved V genes explain less than half of the discrepancy, and the remainder lacks a known reason. V and J calls and clone size are those listed in that table; D and trimming were worked out from the DNA. Here the sample has roughly 30,000 clones; about 83% occur a single time. 7.5% to 9% of the sample belongs to the ten largest clones.

The chain is encoded by TRBV19 joined to TRBJ1-2; TRBD1 is possibly the D segment (5 matching bases). This specimen consisted of unsorted PBMCs, obtained roughly 4.8 years after starting antiretroviral therapy. The source of this sequence is a man aged 35 to 55 with HIV. The CDR3: CASSMGHYYGYTF. The DNA sequence is TGTGCCAGTAGTATGGGGCACTACTATGGCTACACCTTC. The full variable domain, with segments outside the CDR3 supplied by the reference TRBV19 and TRBJ1-2 proteins, appears as DGGITQSPKYLFRKEGQNVTLSCEQNLNHDAMYWYRQDPGQGLRLIYYSQIVNDFQKGDIAEGYSVSREKKESFPLTVTSAQKNPTAFYLCASSMGHYYGYTFGSGTRLTVV.